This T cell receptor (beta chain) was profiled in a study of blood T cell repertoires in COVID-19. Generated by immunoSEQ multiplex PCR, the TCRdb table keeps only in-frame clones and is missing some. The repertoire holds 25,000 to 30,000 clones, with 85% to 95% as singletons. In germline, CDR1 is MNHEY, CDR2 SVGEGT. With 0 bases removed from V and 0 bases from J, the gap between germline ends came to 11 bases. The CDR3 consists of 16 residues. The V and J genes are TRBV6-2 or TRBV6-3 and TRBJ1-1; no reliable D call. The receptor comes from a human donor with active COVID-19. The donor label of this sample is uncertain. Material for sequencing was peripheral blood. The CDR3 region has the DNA TGTGCCAGCAGTTACTCGAAGCAATTCATGAACACTGAAGCTTTCTTT. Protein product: CASSYSKQFMNTEAFF.